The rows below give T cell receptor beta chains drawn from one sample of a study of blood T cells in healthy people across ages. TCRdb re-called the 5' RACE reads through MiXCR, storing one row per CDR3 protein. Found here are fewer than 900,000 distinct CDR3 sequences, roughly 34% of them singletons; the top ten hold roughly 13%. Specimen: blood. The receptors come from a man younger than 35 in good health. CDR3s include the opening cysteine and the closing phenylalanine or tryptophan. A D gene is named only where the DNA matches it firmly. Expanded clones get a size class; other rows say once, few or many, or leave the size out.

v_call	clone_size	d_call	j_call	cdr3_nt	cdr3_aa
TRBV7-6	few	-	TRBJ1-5	TGTGCCAGCAGCCCCGATACAGGTCAACCAGATCAGCCCCAGCATTTT	CASSPDTGQPDQPQHF
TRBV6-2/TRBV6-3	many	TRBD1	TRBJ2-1	TGTGCCAGCAGTTACAGGGGGCTAGTTGCGGTCAAGCAGTTCTTC	CASSYRGLVAVKQFF
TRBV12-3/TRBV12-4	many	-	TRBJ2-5	TGTGCCAGCAGCCTAACGACAGAGACCCAGTACTTC	CASSLTTETQYF
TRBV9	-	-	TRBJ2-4	TGTGCCAGCAGTTCCGACAGCCCAAATGAGCAGTACTTC	CASSSDSPNEQYF
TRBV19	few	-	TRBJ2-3	TGTGCCAGTAGTATGTCAGCGGAGAGCACAGATACGCAGTATTTT	CASSMSAESTDTQYF
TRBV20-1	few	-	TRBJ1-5	TGCAGTGCCTACCCAGGCGGGTCTTCTAGCAATCAGCCCCAGCATTTT	CSAYPGGSSSNQPQHF
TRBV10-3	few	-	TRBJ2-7	TGTGCCATCAGTGGGGGACACAGATACGAGCAGTACTTC	CAISGGHRYEQYF
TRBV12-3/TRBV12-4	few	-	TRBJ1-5	TGTGCCAGCAGTTTAGTCATGGGAGGCAATCAGCCCCAGCATTTT	CASSLVMGGNQPQHF
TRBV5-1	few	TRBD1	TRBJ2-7	TGCGCCAGCAGCACGACAGGGAATACCTACGAGCAGTACTTC	CASSTTGNTYEQYF
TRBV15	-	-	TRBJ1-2	TGTGCCACCAGCAGAGATCAGGGAAGCTATGGCTACACCTTC	CATSRDQGSYGYTF
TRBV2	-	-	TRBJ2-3	TGTGCCAGCAGTATTACGGCGGGGAGGACAGATACGCAGTATTTT	CASSITAGRTDTQYF
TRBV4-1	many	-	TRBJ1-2	TGCGCCAGCAGCCAAGATCGATCCCGGAGCCGGGGAGGGGATCCTGGCTACACCTTC	CASSQDRSRSRGGDPGYTF
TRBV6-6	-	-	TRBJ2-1	TGTGCCAGCAGTTACGGAACCTACAATGAGCAGTTCTTC	CASSYGTYNEQFF
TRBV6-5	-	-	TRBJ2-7	TGTGCCAGCAGTGAGGCTCGAGGTGACGAGCAGTACTTC	CASSEARGDEQYF
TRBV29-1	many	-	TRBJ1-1	TGCAGCGTTGAAGTCCACATTCAGCCTGAAGCTTTCTTT	CSVEVHIQPEAFF
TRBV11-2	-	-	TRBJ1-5	TGTGCCAGCAGCGAGGGGGGGTATCAGCCCCAGCATTTT	CASSEGGYQPQHF
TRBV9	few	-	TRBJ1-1	TGTGCCAGCAGCGCCGACAGTCCTAACACTGAAGCTTTCTTT	CASSADSPNTEAFF
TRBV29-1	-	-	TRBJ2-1	TGCAGCGTTGAAGAGCGGGACTGCGAGCAGTTCTTC	CSVEERDCEQFF
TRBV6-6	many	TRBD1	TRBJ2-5	TGTGCCAGCAGTACCGGGACAGCAATCCTAGAGACCCAGTACTTC	CASSTGTAILETQYF
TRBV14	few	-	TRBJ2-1	TGTGCCAGCAGCCAAGAATCGCAAACTCGGGATGAGCAGTTCTTC	CASSQESQTRDEQFF
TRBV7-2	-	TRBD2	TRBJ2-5	TGTGCCAGCAGCTTAGCCCCCGGGACTACGGATGAGCAGTACTTC	CASSLAPGTTDEQYF
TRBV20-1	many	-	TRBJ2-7	TGCAGTGCTAGAAACACTCAGGGGGGCGAGCAGTACTTC	CSARNTQGGEQYF
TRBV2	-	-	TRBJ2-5	TGTGCCAGCAGTGAAGCAATAGCGCCCTGGGAGACCCAGTACTTC	CASSEAIAPWETQYF
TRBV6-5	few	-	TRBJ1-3	TGTGCCAGCAGTTACAGGCGGACGGCCGGAAACACCATATATTTT	CASSYRRTAGNTIYF
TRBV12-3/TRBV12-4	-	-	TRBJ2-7	TGTGCCAGCAGTTACAGAGTCAATGAGCAGTACTTC	CASSYRVNEQYF
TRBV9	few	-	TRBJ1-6	TGTGCCAGCAGCGTAGCACCGAGCTCCTATAATTCACCCCTCCACTTT	CASSVAPSSYNSPLHF
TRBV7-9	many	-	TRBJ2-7	TGTGCCAGCAGCTCGGGACACTCTTACGAGCAGTACTTC	CASSSGHSYEQYF
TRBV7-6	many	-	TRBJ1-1	TGTGCCAGCAGCTTAATGGCCAGAGTCACTGAAGCTTTCTTT	CASSLMARVTEAFF
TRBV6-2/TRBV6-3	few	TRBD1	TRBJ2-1	TGTGCCAGCAGTTCCCACGGGACAGGGGGAATACGGGTAGAAGTAAATGAGCAGTTCTTC	CASSSHGTGGIRVEVNEQFF
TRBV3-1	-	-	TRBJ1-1	TGTGCCAGCAGCCAAGTAGGGAGGCACACTGAAGCTTTCTTT	CASSQVGRHTEAFF
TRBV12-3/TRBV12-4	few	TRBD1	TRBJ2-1	TGTGCCAGCAGAATAACCGGGACAGGGTACAATGAGCAGTTCTTC	CASRITGTGYNEQFF
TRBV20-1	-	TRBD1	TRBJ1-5	TGCAGTGCTAGATCTTCCGGGACAGTCTTATATGGCAATCAGCCCCAGCATTTT	CSARSSGTVLYGNQPQHF
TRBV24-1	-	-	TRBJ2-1	TGTGCCACCAGGAATACAGGGAGTGGCAATGAGCAGTTCTTC	CATRNTGSGNEQFF
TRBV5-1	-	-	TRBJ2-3	TGCGCCAGCAGTTCAGACGAATTGGGCACAGATACGCAGTATTTT	CASSSDELGTDTQYF
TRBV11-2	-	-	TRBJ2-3	TGTGCCAGCAGCTTAGAAAGTGGGGTGGCAGATACGCAGTATTTT	CASSLESGVADTQYF
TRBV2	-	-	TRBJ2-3	TGTGCCAGCAGTCCGGAGCTCCGCACAGATACGCAGTATTTT	CASSPELRTDTQYF
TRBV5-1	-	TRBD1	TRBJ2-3	TGCGCCAGCATATCCGGGGACAGGGACACAGATACGCAGTATTTT	CASISGDRDTDTQYF
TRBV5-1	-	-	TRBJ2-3	TGCGCCAGCAGTTCCTACAGGGACCGCACAGATACGCAGTATTTT	CASSSYRDRTDTQYF
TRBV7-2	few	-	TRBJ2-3	TGTGCCAGCAGCTTAGAAACCGTCACAGATACGCAGTATTTT	CASSLETVTDTQYF
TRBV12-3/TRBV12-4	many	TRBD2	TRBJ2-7	TGTGCCAGCAGTCACAAGACTAGCGGTAATCCCTACGAGCAGTACTTC	CASSHKTSGNPYEQYF
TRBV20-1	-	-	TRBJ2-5	TGCAGTGCTGAGGGTCGGGAGAGGGAGCAGTACTTC	CSAEGREREQYF
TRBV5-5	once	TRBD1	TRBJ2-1	TGTGCCAGCAGCTTGGTGTCCGGACAGGGGGTCGGTGGGCAGTTCTTC	CASSLVSGQGVGGQFF
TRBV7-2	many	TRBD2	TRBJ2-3	TGTGCCAGCAGCCGGCGGGTGGGACTACACATAACTAGCACAGATACGCAGTATTTT	CASSRRVGLHITSTDTQYF
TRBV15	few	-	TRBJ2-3	TGTGCCACCAGCAGAGATGAGGGACCAGGGGTTAGGGATACGCAGTATTTT	CATSRDEGPGVRDTQYF
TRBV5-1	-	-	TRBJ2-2	TGCGCCAGCAGCTTGGCAAACATCGGGGAGCTGTTTTTT	CASSLANIGELFF
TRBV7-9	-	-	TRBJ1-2	TGTGCCAGCAGAGCTTATAGTGGGAATGGCTACACCTTC	CASRAYSGNGYTF
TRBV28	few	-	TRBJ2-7	TGTGCCAGCAGTGATACAGGGACCCTCTTCGAGCAGTACTTC	CASSDTGTLFEQYF
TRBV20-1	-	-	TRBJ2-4	TGCAGTGCTCCCCGGGACGGGGCTTCCAATGAGCAGTACTTC	CSAPRDGASNEQYF
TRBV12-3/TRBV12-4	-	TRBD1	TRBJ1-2	TGTGCCAGCAGTCTCACTTTACAGGGGTATGGCTACACCTTC	CASSLTLQGYGYTF
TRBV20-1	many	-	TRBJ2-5	TGCAGTGCTAGGGACAGCTACGATGGCGGGGACTTTGAGACCCAGTACTTC	CSARDSYDGGDFETQYF
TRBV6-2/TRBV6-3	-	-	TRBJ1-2	TGTGCCAGCAGTTGGACGTCTAACTATGGCTACACCTTC	CASSWTSNYGYTF
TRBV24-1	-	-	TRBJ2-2	TGTGCCACCAGTGACGCGGACAGCCCGGGCTCCGGGGAGCTGTTTTTT	CATSDADSPGSGELFF
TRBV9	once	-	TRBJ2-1	TGTGCCAGCAGCGCCTTGGGAGGAAGAGAGACCCAGTTCTTC	CASSALGGRETQFF
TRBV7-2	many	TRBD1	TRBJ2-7	TGTGCCAGCAGCTTACAGGGACAGGTAGCGGACGAGCAGTACTTC	CASSLQGQVADEQYF
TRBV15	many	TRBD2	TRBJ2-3	TGTGCCACCAGCGGCCACCTACCTCTAGCGGGGGGCTCTAGCACAGATACGCAGTATTTT	CATSGHLPLAGGSSTDTQYF
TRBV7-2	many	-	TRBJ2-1	TGTGCCAGCAGCTACTCAGGGGGGAATGAGCAGTTCTTC	CASSYSGGNEQFF
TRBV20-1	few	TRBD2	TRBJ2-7	TGCAGTGCTGGCGGGGGGGATTTTGACGAGCAGTACTTC	CSAGGGDFDEQYF
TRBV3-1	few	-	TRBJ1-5	TGTGCCAGCAGCCCGAAGGGAAATCAGCCCCAGCATTTT	CASSPKGNQPQHF